This passage covers 7 T cell receptor beta chains from one sample sequenced in a study of CXCR3-negative and CXCR3-positive naive CD8 T cells (dated by TCRdb to 2018 to 2020). The paper's findings and limits, for the study overall: TRB CDR3s from CXCR3-positive naive cells showed higher hydrophobicity (lower Kidera factor 4), lower energy, and higher strength and volume indices than CXCR3-negative naive cells.

The antigens of these receptors remain unknown. TCRdb shows the sequencer as NextSeq 550. The Human TCR Profiling Kit (MiLaboratory) was used to make UMI-labeled 5' RACE TRB cDNA libraries. TCRdb reprocessed the reads, reporting each CDR3 protein sequence once and no DNA. The sample has roughly 7,300 distinct CDR3 sequences on record. Approximately 1.6% of the sample is in the top ten clones. Specimen: naive CXCR3+ CD8+ T cells from blood. The sample's cell subset or site label, in plain terms: CD45RO-CCR7+CD27+CD95- naive CD8+ T cells expressing CXCR3 (TNR3+). These TCRs come from a human donor in good health. Some clones in this sample may be carry-over from other donors' samples.

This clonotype is medium-sized by frequency. The genes are TRBV29-1 and TRBJ1-1. The CDR3 length is 12 residues. Looked up from germline, CDR1 is SQVTM and CDR2 is ANQGSEA. The CDR3 sequence is CSVRTMNTEAFF. The full variable domain, rest sourced from reference TRBV29-1 and TRBJ1-1, is SAVISQKPSRDICQRGTSLTIQCQVDSQVTMMFWYRQQPGQSLTLIATANQGSEATYESGFVIDKFPISRPNLTFSTLTVSNMSPEDSSIYLCSVRTMNTEAFFGQGTRLTVV.

This clonotype is identified as medium-sized from frequency. This chain links TRBV12-3 or TRBV12-4 with TRBJ2-1; no DNA is available, so the TRBD2 call from TCRdb remains unchecked. CDR3 length equals 17 residues. The CDR3 is CASSSNDFPLSYNEQFF.

This rearrangement joins TRBV16 to TRBJ1-4. CDR3 length: 13 residues. Germline CDR1 and CDR2: KGHSY and FQNENV. The CDR3 loop is CASSQSRGEKLFF.

This chain links TRBV20-1 with TRBJ2-1; the D call of TRBD2 rests on TCRdb alone, since no DNA is present to check it. The germline CDR1 and CDR2 sequences are DFQATT and SNEGSKA (reference sequence). This CDR3 region has 17 residues. CDR3 amino acids: CSARVVVLAGEDNEQFF.

In terms of frequency, this clonotype is medium-sized. The chain joins TRBV20-1 to TRBJ2-7; TCRdb designates TRBD1, a call that cannot be tested without DNA. The CDR3 loop spans 12 amino acids. The germline V gene encodes CDR1 DFQATT and CDR2 SNEGSKA (reference sequence). This CDR3 reads CSARGTAYEQYF.

The CDR3 region is CSVRTSSNEQFF. The gene calls are TRBV29-1 and TRBJ2-1; with no DNA, the TCRdb D assignment of TRBD2 cannot be verified. The germline V gene has CDR1 SQVTM and CDR2 ANQGSEA. The CDR3 totals 12 residues.

The rearrangement uses TRBV28 and TRBJ2-3; there is no DNA to check the TCRdb D call of TRBD1. The V gene's germline CDR1 is MDHEN and CDR2 SYDVKM. This CDR3 is 14 amino acids long. The CDR3 sequence: CASSFDRETDTQYF.